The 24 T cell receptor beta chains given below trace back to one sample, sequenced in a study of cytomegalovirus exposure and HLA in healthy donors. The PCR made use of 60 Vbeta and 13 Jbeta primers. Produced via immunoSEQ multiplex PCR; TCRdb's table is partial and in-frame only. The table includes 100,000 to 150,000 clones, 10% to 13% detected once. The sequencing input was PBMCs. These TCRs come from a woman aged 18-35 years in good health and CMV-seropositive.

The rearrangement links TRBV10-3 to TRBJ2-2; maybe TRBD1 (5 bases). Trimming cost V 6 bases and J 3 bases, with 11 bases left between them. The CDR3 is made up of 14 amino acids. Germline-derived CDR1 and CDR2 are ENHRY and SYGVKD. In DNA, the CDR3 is TGTGCCATCAGCCCCCTAGGGGACACCGGGGAGCTGTTTTTT. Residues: CAISPLGDTGELFF.

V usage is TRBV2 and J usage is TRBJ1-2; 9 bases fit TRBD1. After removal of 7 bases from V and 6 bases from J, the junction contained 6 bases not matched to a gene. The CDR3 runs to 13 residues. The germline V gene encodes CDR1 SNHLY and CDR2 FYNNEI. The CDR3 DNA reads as TGTGCCAGCATCCGGGACAGGGTTCATGGCTACACCTTC. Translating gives CASIRDRVHGYTF.

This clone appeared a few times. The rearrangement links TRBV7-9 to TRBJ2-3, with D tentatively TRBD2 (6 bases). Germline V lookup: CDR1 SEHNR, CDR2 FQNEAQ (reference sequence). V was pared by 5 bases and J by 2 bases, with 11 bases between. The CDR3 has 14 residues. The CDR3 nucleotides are TGTGCCAGCAGCCCGTCTAGCGCCACAGATACGCAGTATTTT. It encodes CASSPSSATDTQYF.

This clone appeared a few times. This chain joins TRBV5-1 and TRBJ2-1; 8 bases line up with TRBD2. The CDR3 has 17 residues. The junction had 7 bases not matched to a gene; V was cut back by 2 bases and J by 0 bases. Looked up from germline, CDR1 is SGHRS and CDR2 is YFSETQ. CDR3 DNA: TGCGCCAGCAGCTTCACATTAGCGGGAAGCTCCTACAATGAGCAGTTCTTC. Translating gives CASSFTLAGSSYNEQFF. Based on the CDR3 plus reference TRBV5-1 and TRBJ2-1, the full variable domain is KAGVTQTPRYLIKTRGQQVTLSCSPISGHRSVSWYQQTPGQGLQFLFEYFSETQRNKGNFPGRFSGRQFSNSRSEMNVSTLELGDSALYLCASSFTLAGSSYNEQFFGPGTRLTVL.

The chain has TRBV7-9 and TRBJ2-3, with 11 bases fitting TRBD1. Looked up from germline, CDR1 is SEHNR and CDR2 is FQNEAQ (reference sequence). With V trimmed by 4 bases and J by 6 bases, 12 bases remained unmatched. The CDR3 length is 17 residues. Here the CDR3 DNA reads TGTGCCAGCAGCTCCCCGCCTTGGGACAGGGGGATGGATACGCAGTATTTT. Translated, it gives CASSSPPWDRGMDTQYF.

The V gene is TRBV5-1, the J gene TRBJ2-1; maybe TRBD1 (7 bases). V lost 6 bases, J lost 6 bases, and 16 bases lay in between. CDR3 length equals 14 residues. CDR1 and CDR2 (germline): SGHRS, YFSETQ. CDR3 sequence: CASNPGQGGNEQFF. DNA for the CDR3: TGCGCCAGCAACCCCGGGCAGGGGGGCAATGAGCAGTTCTTC.

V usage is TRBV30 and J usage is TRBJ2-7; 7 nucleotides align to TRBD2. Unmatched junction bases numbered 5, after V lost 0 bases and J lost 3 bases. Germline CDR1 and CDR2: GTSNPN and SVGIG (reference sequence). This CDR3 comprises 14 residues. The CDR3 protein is CAWSVERGYYEQYF. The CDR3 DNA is TGTGCCTGGAGTGTGGAGCGGGGATACTACGAGCAGTACTTC. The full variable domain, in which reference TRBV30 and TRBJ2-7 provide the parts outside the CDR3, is SQTIHQWPATLVQPVGSPLSLECTVEGTSNPNLYWYRQAAGRGLQLLFYSVGIGQISSEVPQNLSASRPQDRQFILSSKKLLLSDSGFYLCAWSVERGYYEQYFGPGTRLTVT.

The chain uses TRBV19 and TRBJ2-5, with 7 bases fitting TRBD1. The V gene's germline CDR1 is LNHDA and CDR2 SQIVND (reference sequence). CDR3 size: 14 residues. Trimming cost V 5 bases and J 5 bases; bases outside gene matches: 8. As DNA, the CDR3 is TGTGCCAGTAGTTTTTCGGACAGGTTGGAGACCCAGTACTTC. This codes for CASSFSDRLETQYF.

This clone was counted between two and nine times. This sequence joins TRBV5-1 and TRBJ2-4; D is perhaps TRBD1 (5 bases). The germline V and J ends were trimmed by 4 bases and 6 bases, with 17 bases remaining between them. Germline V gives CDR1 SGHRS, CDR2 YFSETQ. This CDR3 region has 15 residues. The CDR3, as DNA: TGCGCCAGCAGCCAAGACCTGACAGTTGGAAACATTCAGTACTTC. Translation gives CASSQDLTVGNIQYF.

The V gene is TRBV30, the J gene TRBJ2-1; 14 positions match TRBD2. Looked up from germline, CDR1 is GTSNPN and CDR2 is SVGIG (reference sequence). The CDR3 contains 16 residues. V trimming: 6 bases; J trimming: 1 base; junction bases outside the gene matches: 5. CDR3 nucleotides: TGTGCCTGTACGGGACTAGCGGGAGAGTCCTACAATGAGCAGTTCTTC. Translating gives CACTGLAGESYNEQFF.

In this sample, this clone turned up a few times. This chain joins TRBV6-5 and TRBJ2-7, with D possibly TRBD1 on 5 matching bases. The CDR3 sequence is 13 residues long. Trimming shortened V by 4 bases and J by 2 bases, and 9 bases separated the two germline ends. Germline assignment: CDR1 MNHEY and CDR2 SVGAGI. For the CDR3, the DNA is TGTGCCAGCAGTTCTCCAGGGACCTACGAGCAGTACTTC. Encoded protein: CASSSPGTYEQYF.

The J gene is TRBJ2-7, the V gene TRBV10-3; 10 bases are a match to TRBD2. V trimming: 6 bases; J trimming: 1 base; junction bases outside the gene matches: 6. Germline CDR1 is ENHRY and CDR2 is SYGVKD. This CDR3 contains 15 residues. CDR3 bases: TGTGCCATCAGCAAGACTAGCGGGCCATCCTACGAGCAGTACTTC. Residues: CAISKTSGPSYEQYF.

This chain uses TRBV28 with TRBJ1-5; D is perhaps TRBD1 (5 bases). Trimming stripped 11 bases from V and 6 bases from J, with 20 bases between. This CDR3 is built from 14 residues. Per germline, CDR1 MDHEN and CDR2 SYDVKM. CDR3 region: CACQGGSRFQPQHF. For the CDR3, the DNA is TGTGCCTGCCAGGGCGGTTCACGGTTTCAGCCCCAGCATTTT. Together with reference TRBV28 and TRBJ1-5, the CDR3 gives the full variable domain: DVKVTQSSRYLVKRTGEKVFLECVQDMDHENMFWYRQDPGLGLRLIYFSYDVKMKEKGDIPEGYSVSREKKERFSLILESASTNQTSMYLCACQGGSRFQPQHFGDGTRLSIL.

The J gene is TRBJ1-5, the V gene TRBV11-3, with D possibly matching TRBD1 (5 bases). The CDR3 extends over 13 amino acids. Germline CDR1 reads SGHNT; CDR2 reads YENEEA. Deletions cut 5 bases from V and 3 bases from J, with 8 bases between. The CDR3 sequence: CASSRGPNQPQHF. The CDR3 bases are TGTGCCAGCAGCAGGGGTCCCAATCAGCCCCAGCATTTT.

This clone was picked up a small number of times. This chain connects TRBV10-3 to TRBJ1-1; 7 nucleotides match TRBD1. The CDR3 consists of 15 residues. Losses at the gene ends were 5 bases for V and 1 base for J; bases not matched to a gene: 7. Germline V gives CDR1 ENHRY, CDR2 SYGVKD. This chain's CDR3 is CAISRTGGWNTEAFF. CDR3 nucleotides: TGTGCCATCAGTCGGACAGGCGGTTGGAACACTGAAGCTTTCTTT.

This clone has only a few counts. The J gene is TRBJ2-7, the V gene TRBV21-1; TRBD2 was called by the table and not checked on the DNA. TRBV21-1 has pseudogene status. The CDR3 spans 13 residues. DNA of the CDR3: TGTGCCAGCAAACCGGGGGACTTATACGAGCAGTACTTC. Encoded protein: CASKPGDLYEQYF.

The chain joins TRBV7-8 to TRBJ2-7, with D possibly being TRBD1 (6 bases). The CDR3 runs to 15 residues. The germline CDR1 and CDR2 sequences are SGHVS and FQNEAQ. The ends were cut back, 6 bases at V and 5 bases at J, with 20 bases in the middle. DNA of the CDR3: TGTGCCAGCAGGGTTAGGCAGGGGCCTACCAACGAGCAGTACTTC. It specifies CASRVRQGPTNEQYF.

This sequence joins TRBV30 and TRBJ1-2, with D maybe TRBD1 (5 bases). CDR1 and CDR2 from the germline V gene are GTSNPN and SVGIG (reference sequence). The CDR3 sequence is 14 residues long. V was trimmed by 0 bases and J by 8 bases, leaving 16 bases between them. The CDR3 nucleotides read TGTGCCTGGAGTGTTAGTGCGGGACCCATAGGCTACACCTTC. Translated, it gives CAWSVSAGPIGYTF.

The CDR3 DNA sequence: TGTGCCAGCAGCTTAATGTGGCCGCAAGAGACCCAGTACTTC. Protein product: CASSLMWPQETQYF. The V gene is TRBV7-9, the J gene TRBJ2-5; D is undetermined. The CDR3 sequence is 14 residues long. Between the trimmed V and J ends, which lost 2 bases and 2 bases, there was a span of 9 bases. CDR1 and CDR2 (germline): SEHNR, FQNEAQ (reference sequence).

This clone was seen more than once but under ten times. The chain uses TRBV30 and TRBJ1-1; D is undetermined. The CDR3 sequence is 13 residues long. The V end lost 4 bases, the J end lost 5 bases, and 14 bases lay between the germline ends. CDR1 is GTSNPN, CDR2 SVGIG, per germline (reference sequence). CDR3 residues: CAWNGLQRTEAFF. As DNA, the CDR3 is TGTGCCTGGAATGGCCTCCAGCGAACTGAAGCTTTCTTT.

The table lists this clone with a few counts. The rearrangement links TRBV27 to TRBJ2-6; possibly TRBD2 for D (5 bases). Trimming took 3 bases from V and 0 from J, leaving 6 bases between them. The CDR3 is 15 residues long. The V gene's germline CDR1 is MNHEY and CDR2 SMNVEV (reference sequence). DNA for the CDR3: TGTGCCAGCAGTTTCCGGGGCTCTGGGGCCAACGTCCTGACTTTC. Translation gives CASSFRGSGANVLTF.

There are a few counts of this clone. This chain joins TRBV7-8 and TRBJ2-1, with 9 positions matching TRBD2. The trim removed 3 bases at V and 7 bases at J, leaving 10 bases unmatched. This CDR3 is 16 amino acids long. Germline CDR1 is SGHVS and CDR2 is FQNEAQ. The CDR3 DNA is TGTGCCAGCAGCTTCCGCCCTAGCGGGAAGGGTAATGAGCAGTTCTTC. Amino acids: CASSFRPSGKGNEQFF.

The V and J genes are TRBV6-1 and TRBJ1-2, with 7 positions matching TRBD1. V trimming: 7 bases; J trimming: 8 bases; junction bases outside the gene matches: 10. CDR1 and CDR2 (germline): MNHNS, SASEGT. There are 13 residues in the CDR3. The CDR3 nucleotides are TGTGCCAGCACCAGAGACAGGGCGGCAGGCTACACCTTC. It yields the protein CASTRDRAAGYTF.

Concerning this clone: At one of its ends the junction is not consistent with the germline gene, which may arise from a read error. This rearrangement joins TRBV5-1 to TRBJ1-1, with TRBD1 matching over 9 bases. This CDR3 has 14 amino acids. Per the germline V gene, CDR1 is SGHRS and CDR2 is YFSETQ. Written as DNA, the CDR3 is TGCGCCAGCAGATTGGGACAGGGGAACACTGAAGCTTTCTTT. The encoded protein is CASRLGQGNTEAFF.